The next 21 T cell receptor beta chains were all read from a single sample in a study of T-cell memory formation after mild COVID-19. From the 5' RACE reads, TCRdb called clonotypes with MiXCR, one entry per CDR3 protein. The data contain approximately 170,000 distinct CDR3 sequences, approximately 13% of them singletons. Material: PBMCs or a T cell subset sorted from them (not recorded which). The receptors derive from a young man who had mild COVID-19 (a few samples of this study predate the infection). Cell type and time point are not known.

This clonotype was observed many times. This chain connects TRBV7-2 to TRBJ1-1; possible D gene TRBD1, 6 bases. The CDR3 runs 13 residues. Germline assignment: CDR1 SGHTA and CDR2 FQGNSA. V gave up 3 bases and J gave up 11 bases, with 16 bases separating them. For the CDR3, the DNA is TGTGCCAGCAGCTTGGGTCAGGGGATTGAGGCTTTCTTT. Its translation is CASSLGQGIEAFF.

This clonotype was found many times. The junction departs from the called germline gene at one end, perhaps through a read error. In DNA, the CDR3 is TGTGCCAGCAGCCCCGGGACAGTTCAAGAGACCCAGTACTTC. Encoded protein: CASSPGTVQETQYF. V gene TRBV5-1 combines with J gene TRBJ2-5, with TRBD1 matching 7 bases. Germline-derived CDR1 and CDR2 are SGHRS and YFSETQ. This CDR3 comprises 14 residues.

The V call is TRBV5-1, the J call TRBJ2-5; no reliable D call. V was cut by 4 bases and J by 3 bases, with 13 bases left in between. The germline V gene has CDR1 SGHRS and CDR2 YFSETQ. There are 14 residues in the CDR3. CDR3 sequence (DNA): TGCGCCAGCAGCCCTAGGGCCTCAGAAGAGACCCAGTACTTC. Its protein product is CASSPRASEETQYF.

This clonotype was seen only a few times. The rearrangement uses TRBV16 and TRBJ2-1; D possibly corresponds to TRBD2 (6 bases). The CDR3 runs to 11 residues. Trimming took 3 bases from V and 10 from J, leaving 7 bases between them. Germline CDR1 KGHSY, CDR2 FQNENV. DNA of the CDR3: TGTGCCAGCAGCCAGGAGGGCGAGCAGTTCTTC. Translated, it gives CASSQEGEQFF.

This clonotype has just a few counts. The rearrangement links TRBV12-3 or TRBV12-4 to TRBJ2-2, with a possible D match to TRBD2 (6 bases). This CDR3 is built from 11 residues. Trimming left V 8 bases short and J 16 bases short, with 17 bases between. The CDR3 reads CASGGSEGPFF. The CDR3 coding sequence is TGTGCCAGCGGGGGGTCGGAGGGTCCGTTTTTT.

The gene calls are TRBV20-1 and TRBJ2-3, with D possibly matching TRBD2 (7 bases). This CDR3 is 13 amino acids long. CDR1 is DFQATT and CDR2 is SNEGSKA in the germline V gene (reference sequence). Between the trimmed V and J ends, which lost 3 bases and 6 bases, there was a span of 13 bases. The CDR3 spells CSASLGGGDTQYF. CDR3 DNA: TGCAGTGCTAGCTTAGGGGGGGGTGATACGCAGTATTTT.

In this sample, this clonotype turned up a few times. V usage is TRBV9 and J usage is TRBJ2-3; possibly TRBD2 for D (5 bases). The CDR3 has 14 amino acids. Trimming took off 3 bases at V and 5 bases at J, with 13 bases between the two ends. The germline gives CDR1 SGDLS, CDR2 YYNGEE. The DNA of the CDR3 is TGTGCCAGCAGCGACCTAGCCGGTGGAGATACGCAGTATTTT. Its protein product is CASSDLAGGDTQYF.

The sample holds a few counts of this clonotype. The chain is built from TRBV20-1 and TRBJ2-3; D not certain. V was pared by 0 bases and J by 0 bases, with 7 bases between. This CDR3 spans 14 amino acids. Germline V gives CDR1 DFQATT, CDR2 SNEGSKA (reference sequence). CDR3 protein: CSARDPTSTDTQYF. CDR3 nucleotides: TGCAGTGCTAGAGATCCGACTAGCACAGATACGCAGTATTTT.

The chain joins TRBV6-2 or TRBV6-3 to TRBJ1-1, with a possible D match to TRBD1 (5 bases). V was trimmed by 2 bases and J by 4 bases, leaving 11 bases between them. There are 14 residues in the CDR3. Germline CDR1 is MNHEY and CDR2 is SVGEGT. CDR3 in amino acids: CASSYPRGGTEAFF. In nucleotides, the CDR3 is TGTGCCAGCAGTTACCCCCGGGGCGGCACTGAAGCTTTCTTT.

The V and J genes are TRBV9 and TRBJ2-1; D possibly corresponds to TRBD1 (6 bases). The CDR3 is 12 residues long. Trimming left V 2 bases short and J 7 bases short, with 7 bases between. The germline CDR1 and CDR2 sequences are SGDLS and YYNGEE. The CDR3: CASSVQGNEQFF. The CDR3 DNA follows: TGTGCCAGCAGCGTCCAGGGGAATGAGCAGTTCTTC.

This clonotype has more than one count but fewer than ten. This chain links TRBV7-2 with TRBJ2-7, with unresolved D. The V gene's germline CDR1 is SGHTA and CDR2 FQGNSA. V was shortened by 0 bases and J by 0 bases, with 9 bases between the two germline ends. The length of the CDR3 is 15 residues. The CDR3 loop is CASSLAGSSSYEQYF. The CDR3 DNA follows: TGTGCCAGCAGCTTAGCAGGTTCAAGCTCCTACGAGCAGTACTTC.

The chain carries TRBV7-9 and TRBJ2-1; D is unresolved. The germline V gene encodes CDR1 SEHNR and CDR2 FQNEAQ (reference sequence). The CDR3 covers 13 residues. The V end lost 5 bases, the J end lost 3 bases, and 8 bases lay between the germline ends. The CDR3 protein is CASSQDGYNEQFF. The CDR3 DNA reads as TGTGCCAGCAGCCAGGACGGCTACAATGAGCAGTTCTTC.

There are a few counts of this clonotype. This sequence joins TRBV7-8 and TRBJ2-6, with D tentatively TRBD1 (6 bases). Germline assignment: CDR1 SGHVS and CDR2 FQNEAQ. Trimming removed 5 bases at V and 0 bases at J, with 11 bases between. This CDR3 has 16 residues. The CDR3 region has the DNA TGTGCCAGCAGCGTTCAGGGGAACTCTGGGGCCAACGTCCTGACTTTC. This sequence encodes CASSVQGNSGANVLTF.

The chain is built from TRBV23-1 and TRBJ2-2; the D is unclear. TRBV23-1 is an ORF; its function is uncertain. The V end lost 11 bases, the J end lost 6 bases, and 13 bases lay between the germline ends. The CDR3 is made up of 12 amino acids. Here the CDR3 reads CAGPVRAGELFF. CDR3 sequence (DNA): TGCGCCGGACCCGTTCGGGCCGGGGAGCTGTTTTTT.

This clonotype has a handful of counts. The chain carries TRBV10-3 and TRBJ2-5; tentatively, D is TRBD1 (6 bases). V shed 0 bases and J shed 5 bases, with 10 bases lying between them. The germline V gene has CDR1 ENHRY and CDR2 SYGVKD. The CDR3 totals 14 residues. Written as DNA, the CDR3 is TGTGCCATCAGTGAGTCGCAGGGGCTCGAGACCCAGTACTTC. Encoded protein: CAISESQGLETQYF.

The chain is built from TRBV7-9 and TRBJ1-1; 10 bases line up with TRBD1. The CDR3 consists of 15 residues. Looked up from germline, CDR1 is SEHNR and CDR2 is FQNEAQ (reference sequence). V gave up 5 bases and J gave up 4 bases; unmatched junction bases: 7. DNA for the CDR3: TGTGCCAGCAGCCCGGGGACAGGGGATTTCACTGAAGCTTTCTTT. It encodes CASSPGTGDFTEAFF.

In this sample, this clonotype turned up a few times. In DNA form, the CDR3 reads TGCAGTGGGAGGAGACCAGCGGGGGGCTCAGATACGCAGTATTTT. Protein sequence: CSGRRPAGGSDTQYF. The chain links TRBV20-1 to TRBJ2-3; 9 bases map to TRBD2. Per the germline V gene, CDR1 is DFQATT and CDR2 is SNEGSKA (reference sequence). The CDR3 is 15 amino acids. After removal of 7 bases from V and 4 bases from J, the junction contained 12 bases not matched to a gene.

The CDR3 DNA sequence: TGTGCCAGCAGCCAACACCAAACGCAGTATTTT. Translating gives CASSQHQTQYF. This chain uses TRBV14 with TRBJ2-3; no reliable D call. CDR1 is SGHDN and CDR2 is FVKESK in the germline V gene. The CDR3 extends over 11 amino acids. Trimming took 2 bases from V and 9 from J, leaving 6 bases between them.

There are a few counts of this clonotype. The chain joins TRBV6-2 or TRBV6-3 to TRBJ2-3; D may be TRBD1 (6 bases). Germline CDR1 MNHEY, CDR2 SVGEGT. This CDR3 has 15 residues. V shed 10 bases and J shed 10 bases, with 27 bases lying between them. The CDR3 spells CATSQQGKDSGAQYF. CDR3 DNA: TGTGCCACCTCCCAGCAGGGAAAGGACTCAGGGGCGCAGTATTTT.

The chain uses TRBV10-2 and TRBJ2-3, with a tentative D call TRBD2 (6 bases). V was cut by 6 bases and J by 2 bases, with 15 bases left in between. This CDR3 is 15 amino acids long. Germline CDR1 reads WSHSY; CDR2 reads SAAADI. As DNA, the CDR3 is TGCGCCAGCAGCCTGTTTGCGGGGCACACAGATACGCAGTATTTT. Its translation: CASSLFAGHTDTQYF.

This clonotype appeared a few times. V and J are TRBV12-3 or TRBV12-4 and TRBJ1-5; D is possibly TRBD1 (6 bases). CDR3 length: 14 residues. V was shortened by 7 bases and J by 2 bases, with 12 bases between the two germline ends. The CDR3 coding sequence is TGTGCCAGCACCAGGGCAGGGGGCAATCAGCCCCAGCATTTT. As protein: CASTRAGGNQPQHF.